The rows below give T cell receptor beta chains drawn from one sample of a study of blood T cells in healthy people across ages. Each CDR3 protein gets one entry after TCRdb re-called the 5' RACE reads with MiXCR. The sample has about 1.8 million distinct CDR3 sequences, around half seen once; the top ten hold 2% to 2.5%. Material for sequencing was blood. The receptors here all came from a woman aged 40 to 55 in good health. CDR3s include the opening cysteine and the closing phenylalanine or tryptophan. The order of the fields is J gene, D gene, clone size, V gene, CDR3 protein, CDR3 DNA. A D gene is named only where the DNA matches it firmly. Some rows have no size entry. The others give once, few or many, or a class for an expanded clone.

TRBJ2-5	NA	NA	TRBV7-2	CASSLGPAKETQYF	TGTGCCAGCAGCCTGGGACCAGCCAAAGAGACCCAGTACTTC
TRBJ2-5	NA	few	TRBV7-2	CASSPLRISRGQETQYF	TGTGCCAGCAGCCCACTCCGCATCTCCCGGGGGCAAGAGACCCAGTACTTC
TRBJ2-7	NA	NA	TRBV20-1	CSARYGPEQYF	TGCAGTGCTAGATATGGGCCCGAGCAGTACTTC
TRBJ2-5	NA	NA	TRBV29-1	CSVAPGVTYQETQYF	TGCAGCGTTGCCCCAGGGGTTACGTACCAAGAGACCCAGTACTTC
TRBJ2-1	NA	NA	TRBV29-1	CSVKSYNEQFF	TGCAGCGTTAAGAGTTACAATGAGCAGTTCTTC
TRBJ2-1	NA	NA	TRBV4-1	CASSQQAASSYNEQFF	TGCGCCAGCAGCCAACAGGCCGCGAGCTCCTACAATGAGCAGTTCTTC
TRBJ2-7	TRBD1	few	TRBV15	CATSRGQGEKYEQYF	TGTGCCACCAGCAGGGGACAGGGGGAAAAATACGAGCAGTACTTC
TRBJ1-2	TRBD1	NA	TRBV9	CASSRRTGGLNYGYTF	TGTGCCAGCAGCCGACGGACAGGGGGATTGAACTATGGCTACACCTTC
TRBJ2-1	NA	few	TRBV3-1	CASSQVTDSSRNQQFF	TGTGCCAGCAGCCAAGTCACGGACAGTAGTCGGAATCAGCAGTTCTTC
TRBJ2-5	TRBD2	NA	TRBV7-9	CASSSGLELLETQYF	TGTGCCAGCAGCTCGGGACTAGAGCTTTTAGAGACCCAGTACTTC
TRBJ2-5	NA	NA	TRBV20-1	CSATRRQGGITETQYF	TGCAGTGCTACGAGGCGGCAGGGGGGAATCACGGAGACCCAGTACTTC
TRBJ1-2	NA	NA	TRBV5-1	CASSDRRGANYGYTF	TGCGCCAGCAGCGATCGGCGGGGGGCTAACTATGGCTACACCTTC
TRBJ2-7	TRBD1	few	TRBV6-6	CASSAQTGGGNEQYF	TGTGCCAGCAGTGCTCAGACAGGGGGCGGGAACGAGCAGTACTTC
TRBJ1-2	NA	few	TRBV18	CASSPGGSREGYTF	TGTGCCAGCTCACCCGGGGGATCGAGAGAGGGCTACACCTTC
TRBJ2-5	TRBD1	few	TRBV28	CASSYLKDRVEETQYF	TGTGCCAGCAGTTATCTGAAGGACAGGGTTGAAGAGACCCAGTACTTC
TRBJ2-1	TRBD1	NA	TRBV5-1	CASSFWDRVKNEQFF	TGCGCCAGCAGCTTCTGGGACAGGGTTAAGAATGAGCAGTTCTTC
TRBJ2-7	NA	NA	TRBV2	CASSRESYEQYF	TGTGCCAGCAGTAGGGAATCCTACGAGCAGTACTTC
TRBJ1-2	TRBD1	NA	TRBV12-3/TRBV12-4	CASSLRQGEAPGYTF	TGTGCCAGCAGTCTTAGACAGGGGGAAGCGCCTGGCTACACCTTC
TRBJ1-2	NA	NA	TRBV20-1	CSARSWLWSYTNYGYTF	TGCAGTGCTAGATCTTGGCTATGGAGTTACACTAACTATGGCTACACCTTC
TRBJ2-5	TRBD1	NA	TRBV29-1	CSVDEQGKTQYF	TGCAGCGTTGATGAACAGGGGAAGACCCAGTACTTC
TRBJ2-1	TRBD1	NA	TRBV29-1	CSAPGQGPNEQFF	TGCAGCGCCCCGGGACAGGGACCAAATGAGCAGTTCTTC
TRBJ1-2	TRBD1	NA	TRBV25-1	CASRTGGSYGYTF	TGTGCCAGCAGGACAGGGGGAAGCTATGGCTACACCTTC
TRBJ2-5	NA	NA	TRBV14	CASSQEGCFETQYF	TGTGCCAGCAGCCAAGAGGGGTGTTTCGAGACCCAGTACTTC
TRBJ1-5	TRBD1	NA	TRBV6-5	CASSSRQGPNQPQHF	TGTGCCAGCAGCTCACGACAGGGCCCCAATCAGCCCCAGCATTTT
TRBJ1-6	TRBD1	NA	TRBV12-3/TRBV12-4	CASRRQGAYSSPLHF	TGTGCCAGCAGGCGACAGGGGGCCTATAGTTCACCCCTCCACTTT
TRBJ2-7	TRBD1	NA	TRBV20-1	CSASELGTVPYEQYF	TGCAGTGCCTCCGAACTGGGGACAGTTCCCTACGAGCAGTACTTC
TRBJ2-7	TRBD1	NA	TRBV4-3	CASSQTTDRYYEQYF	TGCGCCAGCAGCCAAACAACGGACAGGTACTACGAGCAGTACTTC
TRBJ1-6	TRBD1	few	TRBV4-3	CASSLTTGGGNFNSPLHF	TGCGCCAGCAGCCTCACAACAGGGGGTGGAAATTTTAATTCACCCCTCCACTTT
TRBJ2-7	NA	NA	TRBV6-6	CASSYATAAYEQYF	TGTGCCAGCAGTTACGCGACAGCTGCCTACGAGCAGTACTTC
TRBJ2-5	NA	few	TRBV10-3	CAISEDPRETQYF	TGTGCCATCAGTGAGGACCCTCGGGAGACCCAGTACTTC
TRBJ1-2	TRBD1	few	TRBV4-1	CASSQIQGGDQSNTF	TGCGCCAGCAGCCAAATCCAGGGGGGGGATCAAAGTAACACCTTC
TRBJ2-5	NA	NA	TRBV6-2/TRBV6-3	CASSEVPGQETQYF	TGTGCCAGCAGTGAAGTCCCGGGACAAGAGACCCAGTACTTC
TRBJ2-7	TRBD1	NA	TRBV7-2	CASSFGQGAIEQYF	TGTGCCAGCAGTTTTGGACAGGGGGCTATCGAGCAGTACTTC
TRBJ2-7	NA	many	TRBV27	CASSSRTRSYEQYF	TGTGCCAGCAGTTCCCGGACTCGATCCTACGAGCAGTACTTC
TRBJ2-6	NA	NA	TRBV15	CATSSGRATGANVLTF	TGTGCCACCAGCAGCGGTAGGGCAACTGGGGCCAACGTCCTGACTTTC
TRBJ2-1	TRBD2	NA	TRBV2	CAGKGLAGGNSYNEQFF	TGTGCCGGAAAGGGACTAGCGGGGGGCAACTCCTACAATGAGCAGTTCTTC
TRBJ2-3	TRBD2	NA	TRBV29-1	CSVEDERGQADTQYF	TGCAGCGTTGAAGATGAGCGGGGGCAGGCAGATACGCAGTATTTT
TRBJ1-2	NA	NA	TRBV7-9	CASSARLYGYTF	TGTGCCAGCAGCGCAAGATTATATGGCTACACCTTC
TRBJ2-1	NA	NA	TRBV18	CASSVIDEQFF	TGTGCCAGCTCAGTGATCGATGAGCAGTTCTTC
TRBJ2-7	NA	few	TRBV27	CASSSRDSKEYF	TGTGCCAGCAGTTCTCGGGATTCGAAGGAGTACTTC
TRBJ2-7	TRBD1	few	TRBV27	CASSWGQGRVIYEQYF	TGTGCCAGCAGTTGGGGACAGGGCCGCGTAATTTACGAGCAGTACTTC
TRBJ2-7	TRBD1	NA	TRBV9	CASSVGPGQGFHEQYF	TGTGCCAGCAGCGTAGGGCCGGGACAGGGATTCCACGAGCAGTACTTC
TRBJ1-5	NA	NA	TRBV28	CASSLGGESNQPQHF	TGTGCCAGCAGTTTAGGGGGGGAAAGCAATCAGCCCCAGCATTTT
TRBJ2-5	NA	NA	TRBV6-5	CASRLLQGGETQYF	TGTGCCAGCAGGTTACTACAGGGCGGGGAGACCCAGTACTTC
TRBJ2-3	TRBD2	NA	TRBV27	CASSQFSGGIGTDTQYF	TGTGCCAGCAGTCAATTTAGCGGGGGGATCGGCACAGATACGCAGTATTTT
TRBJ2-5	NA	NA	TRBV11-1	CASSSRVVGHQETQYF	TGTGCCAGCAGCTCGAGGGTGGTGGGCCACCAAGAGACCCAGTACTTC
TRBJ1-2	TRBD1	many	TRBV5-6	CASSFSTGGSNYGYTF	TGTGCCAGCAGCTTTTCAACAGGGGGTTCTAACTATGGCTACACCTTC
TRBJ2-7	NA	NA	TRBV9	CASSGSGFSYEQYF	TGTGCCAGCAGCGGCTCAGGGTTCTCCTACGAGCAGTACTTC
TRBJ2-7	TRBD2	NA	TRBV15	CATSRGRAGVSYEQYF	TGTGCCACCAGCAGGGGAAGAGCGGGGGTCTCCTACGAGCAGTACTTC
TRBJ2-7	NA	NA	TRBV20-1	CSLQGHPSYEQYF	TGCAGCCTGCAGGGACATCCATCCTACGAGCAGTACTTC
TRBJ2-7	NA	few	TRBV5-4	CASSLRDLQSYEQYF	TGTGCCAGCAGCCTCCGGGACTTACAGAGCTACGAGCAGTACTTC